This passage covers 27 T cell receptor beta chains from one sample sequenced in a study of T cells in Graves' hyperthyroidism and ophthalmopathy. Researchers took RNA transcripts and amplified the TCR beta CDR3 regions from them. First-round RT-PCR of the TCR CDR3 relied on the HTBI primer set. Via MiXCR, TCRdb re-called the multiplex PCR reads, giving one row per CDR3 protein. The sample lists approximately 360,000 distinct CDR3 sequences; approximately 14% were seen once. The sequencing sample was made of blood. All receptors derive from a woman aged 18 to 35 with Graves' hyperthyroidism that later progressed to Graves' ophthalmopathy.

In the case of this clonotype: A read error may be the cause here, since a much bigger clone is one base away. J is TRBJ2-7 and V is TRBV13; 10 bases line up with TRBD2. The CDR3 covers 17 residues. V trimming: 1 base; J trimming: 7 bases; junction bases outside the gene matches: 13. Germline V lookup: CDR1 PRHDT, CDR2 FYEKMQ (reference sequence). In DNA form, the CDR3 reads TGTGCCAGCAGCTTAGCTAGGCTAGCGGGAGAAGAGGGGGAGCAGTACTTC. Amino acids: CASSLARLAGEEGEQYF.

This clonotype has a count of ten or more. The J gene is TRBJ2-2, the V gene TRBV3-1; 10 bases agree with TRBD2. The CDR3 consists of 18 residues. Losses at the gene ends were 0 bases for V and 0 bases for J; bases not matched to a gene: 4. Germline lookup yields CDR1 LGHDT and CDR2 YNNKEL (reference sequence). The CDR3 DNA reads TGTGCCAGCAGCCAAGAGTGGACTAGCGGAGCGAACACCGGGGAGCTGTTTTTT. This codes for CASSQEWTSGANTGELFF.

The table lists this clonotype with a count of one. Since a much larger clone is just one base distant, this may be a read error. V and J are TRBV7-9 and TRBJ2-1; 10 bases line up with TRBD2. Per germline, CDR1 SEHNR and CDR2 FQNEAQ (reference sequence). The CDR3 consists of 15 residues. CDR3 loop: CASSSKLAGINDQFF. CDR3 in DNA: TGTGCCAGCAGCTCAAAACTAGCGGGGATCAATGATCAGTTCTTC.

The table lists this clonotype with many counts. The chain links TRBV3-1 to TRBJ2-1, with D possibly being TRBD1 or TRBD2 (5 bases each). Germline V lookup: CDR1 LGHDT, CDR2 YNNKEL (reference sequence). Deletions cut 1 base from V and 9 bases from J, with 7 bases between. This CDR3 region has 12 residues. CDR3 amino acids: CASSQVGGEQFF. The CDR3 DNA reads as TGTGCCAGCAGCCAAGTTGGGGGTGAGCAGTTCTTC.

Only a few counts were recorded for this clonotype. V and J are TRBV18 and TRBJ1-2; 9 bases match TRBD1. Germline loops: CDR1 KGHSH, CDR2 LQKENI. J was trimmed by 4 bases and V by 4 bases; bases with no gene match: 7. CDR3 length: 15 amino acids. The CDR3 bases are TGTGCCAGCTCACGAGGACAGGGGTCCCTCTATGGCTACACCTTC. This codes for CASSRGQGSLYGYTF.

This sequence joins TRBV5-4 and TRBJ2-2, with D uncertain. This CDR3 has 16 residues. Germline CDR1 reads SGHNT; CDR2 reads YYREEE (reference sequence). Trimming cost V 0 bases and J 0 bases, with 9 bases left between them. The CDR3 nucleotides are TGTGCCAGCAGCTTGGGTAGCCAGGCGAACACCGGGGAGCTGTTTTTT. Protein sequence: CASSLGSQANTGELFF.

The chain is built from TRBV25-1 and TRBJ2-1; either TRBD1 or TRBD2 may supply D (6 bases each). The CDR3 covers 16 residues. The V gene's germline CDR1 is MGHDK and CDR2 SYGVNS. Trimming took off 4 bases at V and 3 bases at J, with 16 bases between the two ends. CDR3 DNA sequence: TGTGCCAGCAGTGCAACGACCCGGGGGCTCTACAATGAGCAGTTCTTC. Protein: CASSATTRGLYNEQFF.

The V call is TRBV6-1, the J call TRBJ2-5; TRBD1 might be the D (6 bases). Trimming shortened V by 6 bases and J by 0 bases, and 11 bases separated the two germline ends. CDR3 size: 14 residues. The germline CDR1 and CDR2 sequences are MNHNS and SASEGT. CDR3 DNA: TGTGCCAGCAGAAGACAGGCAAACCAAGAGACCCAGTACTTC. This encodes CASRRQANQETQYF.

The V call is TRBV4-3, the J call TRBJ2-7, with a weak D call TRBD2 (5 bases). Trimming stripped 0 bases from V and 7 bases from J, with 19 bases between. Germline CDR1 and CDR2: LGHNA and YSLEER. The CDR3 extends over 16 amino acids. The CDR3 spells CASSQDEGLDGREQYF. The CDR3 nucleotides are TGCGCCAGCAGCCAAGATGAGGGCCTAGATGGTAGGGAGCAGTACTTC.

In this sample, this clonotype turned up a few times. V usage is TRBV27 and J usage is TRBJ2-5; a weak D match, TRBD1 (6 bases). The CDR3 is 12 amino acids. The V gene lost 8 bases and the J gene lost 5 bases, with 12 bases spanning the gap. Germline V gene sequence: CDR1 MNHEY, CDR2 SMNVEV (reference sequence). CDR3 DNA sequence: TGTGCCAGCCCCCCAGGGGCCGAGACCCAGTACTTC. Its translation is CASPPGAETQYF.

Concerning this clonotype itself: A much larger clonotype is one base distant, so this may be a read error. The chain carries TRBV28 and TRBJ1-5; D not certain. The V gene lost 8 bases and the J gene lost 5 bases, with 16 bases spanning the gap. Germline-derived CDR1 and CDR2 are MDHEN and SYDVKM. The CDR3 is 14 amino acids. The CDR3 DNA follows: TGTGCCAGCGGCATAAGGAGGGTACATCAGCCCCAGCATTTT. Translating gives CASGIRRVHQPQHF.

In its sample, this clonotype was seen a few times. The rearrangement joins TRBV10-3 to TRBJ1-3; D is unresolved. This CDR3 is built from 14 residues. CDR1 ENHRY and CDR2 SYGVKD come from the germline V gene. V shed 5 bases and J shed 4 bases, with 12 bases lying between them. CDR3 DNA: TGTGCCATCAGTTTGGGCCACAACGGAAACACCATATATTTT. Protein: CAISLGHNGNTIYF.

This clonotype was seen ten or more times. This chain joins TRBV7-2 and TRBJ2-7; D is possibly TRBD1 or TRBD2 (5 bases each). V was trimmed by 6 bases and J by 2 bases, leaving 14 bases between them. The CDR3 sequence is 14 residues long. CDR1 and CDR2 from the germline V gene are SGHTA and FQGNSA. DNA for the CDR3: TGTGCCAGCAGTGGGATGGGGACCACCTACGAGCAGTACTTC. Translating it yields CASSGMGTTYEQYF.

Only a few counts were recorded for this clonotype. The chain uses TRBV20-1 and TRBJ1-4; D may be TRBD1 (6 bases). The CDR3 loop spans 14 amino acids. Germline loops: CDR1 DFQATT, CDR2 SNEGSKA (reference sequence). The V gene lost 1 base and the J gene lost 3 bases, with 9 bases spanning the gap. CDR3 protein: CSARGWGPNEKLFF. DNA for the CDR3: TGCAGTGCTAGAGGGTGGGGGCCTAATGAAAAACTGTTTTTT.

This clonotype was counted ten times or more. V and J are TRBV28 and TRBJ2-7; TRBD2 agrees at 7 bases. Germline V CDR1 and CDR2: MDHEN, SYDVKM. The CDR3 extends over 16 amino acids. J was trimmed by 2 bases and V by 4 bases; bases with no gene match: 11. As DNA, the CDR3 is TGTGCCAGCAGTTGGTTGGCGGGGGAGGTGGCCTACGAGCAGTACTTC. As protein: CASSWLAGEVAYEQYF.

This clonotype was observed at least ten times. The CDR3 here is CASSPAGYEQYF. The CDR3 DNA follows: TGTGCCAGCAGCCCCGCGGGATACGAGCAGTACTTC. This chain connects TRBV7-2 to TRBJ2-7; a possible D gene is TRBD2 (6 bases). The length of the CDR3 is 12 residues. Trimming took 5 bases from V and 4 from J, leaving 9 bases between them. The germline gives CDR1 SGHTA, CDR2 FQGNSA.

This clonotype occurred a few times. The gene calls are TRBV5-1 and TRBJ2-2; TRBD2 is a possible D gene (6 bases). V was trimmed by 0 bases and J by 2 bases, leaving 14 bases between them. Germline CDR1 reads SGHRS; CDR2 reads YFSETQ. The CDR3 runs 17 residues. CDR3 coding DNA: TGCGCCAGCAGCTTGGATGCAGTGGGACTTAACACCGGGGAGCTGTTTTTT. Translation: CASSLDAVGLNTGELFF.

The chain carries TRBV6-2 or TRBV6-3 and TRBJ2-5, with 7 bases matching TRBD2. CDR3 length equals 14 residues. J was trimmed by 4 bases and V by 8 bases; bases with no gene match: 10. The V gene's germline CDR1 is MNHEY and CDR2 SVGEGT. This CDR3 reads CASEREVGGETQYF. The CDR3, as DNA: TGTGCCAGCGAACGGGAGGTTGGTGGAGAGACCCAGTACTTC.

This clonotype has only a few counts. The CDR3, as DNA: TGTGCCAGTAGTATATGGGACATGGATGAGCAGTTCTTC. Protein sequence: CASSIWDMDEQFF. The chain is built from TRBV19 and TRBJ2-1; the D gene is possibly TRBD1 (6 bases). With 2 bases removed from V and 8 bases from J, the gap between germline ends came to 10 bases. Per the germline V gene, CDR1 is LNHDA and CDR2 is SQIVND (reference sequence). The CDR3 sequence is 13 residues long.

The sample holds many counts of this clonotype. CDR3 loop: CASTQGGNEQFF. The CDR3 coding sequence is TGTGCCAGCACCCAGGGCGGGAATGAGCAGTTCTTC. The V call is TRBV6-1, the J call TRBJ2-1; D possibly uses TRBD1 or TRBD2 (5 bases each). V shed 7 bases and J shed 7 bases, with 11 bases lying between them. In germline, CDR1 is MNHNS, CDR2 SASEGT. This CDR3 comprises 12 residues.

Ten or more counts support this clonotype. V usage is TRBV27 and J usage is TRBJ1-5, with 8 positions matching TRBD1. In germline, CDR1 is MNHEY, CDR2 SMNVEV (reference sequence). The J segment lost 1 base and the V segment lost 3 bases, leaving 5 bases of the junction unmatched. The CDR3 is made up of 16 amino acids. In DNA, the CDR3 is TGTGCCAGCAGTTTGTCACAGGGGGGAAGCAATCAGCCCCAGCATTTT. It specifies CASSLSQGGSNQPQHF.

This clonotype occurred once. A much larger clone differs by one base, so this may be a read error. This sequence joins TRBV9 and TRBJ2-3; D might be TRBD2 (6 bases). Germline assignment: CDR1 SGDLS and CDR2 YYNGEE. This CDR3 contains 16 residues. The CDR3 bases are TGTGCCAGCAGCGTAAGGAGCGGTACTAGCACAGATGCGCAGTATTTT. Amino acid sequence: CASSVRSGTSTDAQYF.

At least ten counts were recorded for this clonotype. The V gene is TRBV6-1, the J gene TRBJ1-2; no definite D call. In germline, CDR1 is MNHNS, CDR2 SASEGT. Trimming stripped 5 bases from V and 6 bases from J, with 13 bases between. This CDR3 is 13 amino acids long. CDR3 in DNA: TGTGCCAGCAGTCCCGAGTGGCGAGATGGCTACACCTTC. Its protein product is CASSPEWRDGYTF.

The chain uses TRBV7-6 and TRBJ2-1, with 9 bases matching TRBD2. Trimming at V came to 5 bases and at J to 10 bases, leaving 6 bases not matched to a gene. The length of the CDR3 is 13 residues. Germline values: CDR1 SGHVS, CDR2 FNYEAQ. CDR3 nucleotides: TGTGCCAGCAGCGCGGGGGGGGGGGGGGAGCAGTTCTTC. It specifies CASSAGGGGEQFF. Drawing the rest from reference TRBV7-6 and TRBJ2-1, the complete variable domain is GAGVSQSPRYKVTKRGQDVALRCDPISGHVSLYWYRQALGQGPEFLTYFNYEAQQDKSGLPNDRFSAERPEGSISTLTIQRTEQRDSAMYRCASSAGGGGEQFFGPGTRLTVL.

This clonotype is a singleton in its sample. This chain uses TRBV12-3 or TRBV12-4 with TRBJ1-6, with D maybe TRBD1 (6 bases). Trimming removed 3 bases at V and 10 bases at J, with 13 bases between. CDR3 length: 14 residues. CDR3 amino acids: CASSFGGLESPLHF. For the CDR3, the DNA is TGTGCCAGCAGTTTTGGGGGGCTGGAGTCACCCCTCCACTTT.

In the case of this clonotype: This sequence may be a read error, since a much larger clone differs from it by one base. The chain has TRBV7-2 and TRBJ2-1, with D perhaps matching TRBD1 (6 bases). Germline loops: CDR1 SGHTA, CDR2 FQGNSA. This CDR3 comprises 14 residues. V gave up 3 bases and J gave up 4 bases, with 10 bases separating them. For the CDR3, the DNA is TGTACCAGCAGCTTGGGGGCCTATTACAATGAGCAGTTCTTC. It codes for CTSSLGAYYNEQFF.

This clonotype was counted between two and nine times. This CDR3 reads CASSQAAEQFF. The CDR3 coding sequence is TGCGCCAGCAGCCAAGCTGCGGAGCAGTTCTTC. This chain joins TRBV4-1 and TRBJ2-1; D call uncertain. CDR1 and CDR2 (germline): MGHRA, YSYEKL. Trimming removed 1 base from V and 10 bases from J, with 5 bases in between. The CDR3 has 11 residues.